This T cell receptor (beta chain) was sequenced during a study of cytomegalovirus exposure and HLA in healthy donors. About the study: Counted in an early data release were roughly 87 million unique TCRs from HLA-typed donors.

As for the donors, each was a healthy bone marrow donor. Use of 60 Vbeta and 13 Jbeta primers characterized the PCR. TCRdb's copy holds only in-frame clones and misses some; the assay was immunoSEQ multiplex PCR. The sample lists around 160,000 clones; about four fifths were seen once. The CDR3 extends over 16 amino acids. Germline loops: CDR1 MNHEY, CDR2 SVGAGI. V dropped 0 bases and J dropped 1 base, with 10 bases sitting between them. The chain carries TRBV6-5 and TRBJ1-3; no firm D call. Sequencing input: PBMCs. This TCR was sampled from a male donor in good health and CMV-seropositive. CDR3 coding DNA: TGTGCCAGCAGTTACTCGAGCTGGGCGTCTGGAAACACCATATATTTT. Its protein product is CASSYSSWASGNTIYF.